The rows below give T cell receptor beta chains drawn from one sample of a study of T-cell memory formation after mild COVID-19. In TCRdb, the 5' RACE reads were re-called with MiXCR into one record per CDR3 protein. This sample has approximately 290,000 distinct CDR3 sequences, with approximately 8% found just once. Material: PBMCs or a T cell subset sorted from them (not recorded which). The receptors were gathered from a man between 18 and 29 years old who had mild COVID-19 (a few samples of this study predate the infection). Cell type and time point are not known. Each CDR3 is given with its conserved first and last residue. Each record gives: D gene, V gene, clone size, J gene, CDR3 length, CDR3 protein, CDR3 DNA. D genes are given only for firm matches. Part of the rows lack a size; the others show once, few, many or a class for expanded clones.

d_gene: TRBD1; v_gene: TRBV20-1; abundance: many; j_gene: TRBJ1-2; len: 14; CDR3aa: CSALTGTGGRSYTF; CDR3nt: TGCAGTGCCCTTACCGGGACAGGGGGGAGAAGCTACACCTTC
d_gene: TRBD1; v_gene: TRBV11-2; abundance: .; j_gene: TRBJ2-5; len: 15; CDR3aa: CASRRTGTGEETQYF; CDR3nt: TGTGCCAGCCGCCGCACCGGGACAGGGGAAGAGACCCAGTACTTC
d_gene: .; v_gene: TRBV5-6; abundance: many; j_gene: TRBJ1-1; len: 15; CDR3aa: CASSLRLSPNTEAFF; CDR3nt: TGTGCCAGCAGCTTGAGGCTGTCCCCGAACACTGAAGCTTTCTTT
d_gene: .; v_gene: TRBV12-3/TRBV12-4; abundance: .; j_gene: TRBJ1-6; len: 15; CDR3aa: CASSWDTVYNSPLHF; CDR3nt: TGTGCCAGCAGTTGGGACACCGTCTATAATTCACCCCTCCACTTT
d_gene: .; v_gene: TRBV7-6; abundance: few; j_gene: TRBJ1-6; len: 15; CDR3aa: CASSPRTDYNSPLHF; CDR3nt: TGTGCCAGCAGCCCCCGGACCGATTATAATTCACCCCTCCACTTT
d_gene: .; v_gene: TRBV6-5; abundance: many; j_gene: TRBJ2-5; len: 14; CDR3aa: CASKGGLAKETQYF; CDR3nt: TGTGCCAGCAAGGGGGGGCTAGCGAAAGAGACCCAGTACTTC
d_gene: TRBD1; v_gene: TRBV23-1; abundance: few; j_gene: TRBJ2-7; len: 15; CDR3aa: CASSQSDRPKDEQYF; CDR3nt: TGCGCCAGCAGTCAATCGGACAGGCCGAAGGACGAGCAGTACTTC
d_gene: .; v_gene: TRBV5-4; abundance: .; j_gene: TRBJ2-3; len: 14; CDR3aa: CASSFPSLGDTQYF; CDR3nt: TGTGCCAGCAGCTTCCCCAGCCTTGGAGATACGCAGTATTTT
d_gene: .; v_gene: TRBV7-9; abundance: .; j_gene: TRBJ1-2; len: 15; CDR3aa: CASSLGARAPSGYTF; CDR3nt: TGTGCCAGCAGCTTAGGGGCCAGGGCGCCAAGTGGCTACACCTTC
d_gene: .; v_gene: TRBV6-5; abundance: .; j_gene: TRBJ2-3; len: 13; CDR3aa: CASSYDQRYTQYF; CDR3nt: TGTGCCAGCAGTTACGATCAGCGCTATACGCAGTATTTT
d_gene: .; v_gene: TRBV5-1; abundance: many; j_gene: TRBJ2-1; len: 15; CDR3aa: CASSPLPEPYNEQFF; CDR3nt: TGCGCCAGCAGCCCCCTCCCGGAACCTTACAATGAGCAGTTCTTC
d_gene: .; v_gene: TRBV7-2; abundance: .; j_gene: TRBJ2-2; len: 14; CDR3aa: CASSLIVGAGELFF; CDR3nt: TGTGCCAGCAGCCTCATAGTGGGAGCAGGGGAGCTGTTTTTT
d_gene: .; v_gene: TRBV7-2; abundance: .; j_gene: TRBJ2-7; len: 15; CDR3aa: CASSLEDPLPYEQYF; CDR3nt: TGTGCCAGCAGCTTAGAGGACCCCCTTCCCTACGAGCAGTACTTC
d_gene: TRBD1; v_gene: TRBV12-3/TRBV12-4; abundance: many; j_gene: TRBJ2-1; len: 15; CDR3aa: CASSLPGQGSNEQFF; CDR3nt: TGTGCCAGCAGCTTACCGGGACAGGGTAGCAATGAGCAGTTCTTC
d_gene: .; v_gene: TRBV24-1; abundance: few; j_gene: TRBJ2-2; len: 14; CDR3aa: CATSDKHYTGELFF; CDR3nt: TGTGCCACCAGTGATAAACACTACACCGGGGAGCTGTTTTTT
d_gene: .; v_gene: TRBV10-3; abundance: .; j_gene: TRBJ1-5; len: 15; CDR3aa: CAISVGEFSNQPQHF; CDR3nt: TGTGCCATCAGTGTGGGGGAATTTAGCAATCAGCCCCAGCATTTT
d_gene: TRBD1; v_gene: TRBV9; abundance: few; j_gene: TRBJ2-3; len: 16; CDR3aa: CASSRDDRVIRDTQYF; CDR3nt: TGTGCCAGCTCCCGGGACGACAGGGTAATTCGAGATACGCAGTATTTT
d_gene: .; v_gene: TRBV5-1; abundance: .; j_gene: TRBJ2-5; len: 15; CDR3aa: CASSLDGGREETQYF; CDR3nt: TGCGCCAGCAGCTTGGACGGCGGACGAGAAGAGACCCAGTACTTC
d_gene: TRBD1; v_gene: TRBV6-2/TRBV6-3; abundance: few; j_gene: TRBJ1-2; len: 15; CDR3aa: CASITRGQGAIGYTF; CDR3nt: TGTGCCAGCATTACAAGAGGACAGGGGGCGATTGGCTACACCTTC
d_gene: .; v_gene: TRBV5-1; abundance: many; j_gene: TRBJ2-3; len: 16; CDR3aa: CASSLVLQGLTDTQYF; CDR3nt: TGCGCCAGCAGCTTGGTATTGCAGGGGCTCACAGATACGCAGTATTTT
d_gene: TRBD1; v_gene: TRBV4-1; abundance: .; j_gene: TRBJ1-5; len: 14; CDR3aa: CASSQGTGSQPQHF; CDR3nt: TGCGCCAGCAGCCAAGGGACAGGGAGTCAGCCCCAGCATTTT
d_gene: TRBD1; v_gene: TRBV4-3; abundance: .; j_gene: TRBJ2-1; len: 16; CDR3aa: CASSQAKDRGQGEQFF; CDR3nt: TGCGCCAGCAGCCAAGCTAAGGACAGGGGGCAGGGTGAGCAGTTCTTC
d_gene: .; v_gene: TRBV12-3/TRBV12-4; abundance: few; j_gene: TRBJ2-7; len: 13; CDR3aa: CASSMEETYEQYF; CDR3nt: TGTGCCAGCAGTATGGAGGAGACCTACGAGCAGTACTTC
d_gene: TRBD2; v_gene: TRBV7-2; abundance: few; j_gene: TRBJ2-3; len: 15; CDR3aa: CASSLWAGESDTQYF; CDR3nt: TGTGCCAGCAGCTTATGGGCGGGGGAGTCAGATACGCAGTATTTT
d_gene: TRBD1; v_gene: TRBV7-2; abundance: .; j_gene: TRBJ2-7; len: 14; CDR3aa: CASSGQVGAYEQYF; CDR3nt: TGTGCCAGCAGCGGACAGGTTGGGGCCTACGAGCAGTACTTC
d_gene: TRBD1; v_gene: TRBV27; abundance: .; j_gene: TRBJ2-2; len: 13; CDR3aa: CASSGQGFRELFF; CDR3nt: TGTGCCAGCAGTGGACAGGGCTTCAGGGAGCTGTTTTTT